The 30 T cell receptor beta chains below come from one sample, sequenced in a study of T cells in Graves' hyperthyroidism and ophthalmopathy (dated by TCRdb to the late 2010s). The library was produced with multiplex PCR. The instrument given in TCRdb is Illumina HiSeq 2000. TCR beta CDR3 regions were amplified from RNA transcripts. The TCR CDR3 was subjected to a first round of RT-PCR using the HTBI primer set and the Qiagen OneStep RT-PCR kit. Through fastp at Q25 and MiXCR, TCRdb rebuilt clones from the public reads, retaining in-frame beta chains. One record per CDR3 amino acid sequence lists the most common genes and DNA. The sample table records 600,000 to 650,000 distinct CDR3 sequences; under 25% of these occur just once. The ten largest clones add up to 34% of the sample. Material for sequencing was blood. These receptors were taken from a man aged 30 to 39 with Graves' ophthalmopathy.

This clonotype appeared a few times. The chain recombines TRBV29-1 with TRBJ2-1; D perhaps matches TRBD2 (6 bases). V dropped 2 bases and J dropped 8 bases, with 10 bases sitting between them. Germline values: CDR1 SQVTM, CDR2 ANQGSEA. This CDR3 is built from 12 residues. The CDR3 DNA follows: TGCAGCGTTGAAAAGGGAGGCGATGAGCAGTTCTTC. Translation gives CSVEKGGDEQFF.

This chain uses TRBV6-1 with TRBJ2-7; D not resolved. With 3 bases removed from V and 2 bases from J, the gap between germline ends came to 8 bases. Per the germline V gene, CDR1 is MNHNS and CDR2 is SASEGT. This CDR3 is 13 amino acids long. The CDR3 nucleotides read TGTGCCAGCAGTGACGCGATCGCCTACGAGCAGTACTTC. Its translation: CASSDAIAYEQYF.

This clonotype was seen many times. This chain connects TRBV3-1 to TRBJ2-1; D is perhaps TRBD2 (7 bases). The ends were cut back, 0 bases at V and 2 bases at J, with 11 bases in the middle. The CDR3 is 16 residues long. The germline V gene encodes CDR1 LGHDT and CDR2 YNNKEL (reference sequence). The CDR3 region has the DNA TGTGCCAGCAGCCAAGAGGGGGGGCTCCCCTACAATGAGCAGTTCTTC. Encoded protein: CASSQEGGLPYNEQFF.

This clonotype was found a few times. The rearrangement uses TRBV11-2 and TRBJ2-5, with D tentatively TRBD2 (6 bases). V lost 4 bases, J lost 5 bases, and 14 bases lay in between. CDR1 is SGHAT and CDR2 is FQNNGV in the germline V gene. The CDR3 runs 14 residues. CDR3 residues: CASSSLAPRETQYF. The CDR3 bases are TGTGCCAGCAGCTCACTAGCTCCTCGGGAGACCCAGTACTTC.

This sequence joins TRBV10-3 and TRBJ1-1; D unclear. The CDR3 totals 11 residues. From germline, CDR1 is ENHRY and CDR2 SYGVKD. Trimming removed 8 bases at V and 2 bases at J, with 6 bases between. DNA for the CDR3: TGTGCCATCGCAGAAAACACTGAAGCTTTCTTT. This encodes CAIAENTEAFF.

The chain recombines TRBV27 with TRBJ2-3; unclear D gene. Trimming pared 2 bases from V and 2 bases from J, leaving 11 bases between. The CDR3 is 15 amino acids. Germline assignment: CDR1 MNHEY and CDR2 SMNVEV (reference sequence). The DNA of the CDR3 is TGTGCCAGCAGTTTAGAGCCCATATACACAGATACGCAGTATTTT. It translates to CASSLEPIYTDTQYF.

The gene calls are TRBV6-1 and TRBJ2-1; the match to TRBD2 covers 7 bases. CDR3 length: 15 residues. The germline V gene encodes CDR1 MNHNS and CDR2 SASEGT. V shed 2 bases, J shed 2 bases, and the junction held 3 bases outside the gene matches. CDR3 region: CASSEPAGTYNEQFF. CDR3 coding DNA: TGTGCCAGCAGTGAACCAGCGGGAACCTACAATGAGCAGTTCTTC.

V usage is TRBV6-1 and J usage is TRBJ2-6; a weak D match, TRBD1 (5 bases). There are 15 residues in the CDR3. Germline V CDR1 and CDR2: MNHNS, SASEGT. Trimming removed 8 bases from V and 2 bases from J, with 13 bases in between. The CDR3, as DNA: TGTGCCAGCCGATTCAGGGTGACTGGGGCCAACGTCCTGACTTTC. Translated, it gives CASRFRVTGANVLTF.

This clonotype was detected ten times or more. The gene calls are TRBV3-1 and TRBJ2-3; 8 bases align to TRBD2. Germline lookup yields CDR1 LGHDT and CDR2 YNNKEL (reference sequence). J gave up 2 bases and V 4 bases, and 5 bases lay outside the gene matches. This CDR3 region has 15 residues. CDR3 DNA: TGTGCCAGCAGCCTCAGGACTAGCTACACAGATACGCAGTATTTT. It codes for CASSLRTSYTDTQYF.

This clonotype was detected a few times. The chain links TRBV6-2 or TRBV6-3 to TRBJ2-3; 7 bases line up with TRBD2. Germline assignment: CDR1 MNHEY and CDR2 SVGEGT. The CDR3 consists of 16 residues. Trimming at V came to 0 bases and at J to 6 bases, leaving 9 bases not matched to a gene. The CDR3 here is CASSYSGEGASDTQYF. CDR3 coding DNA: TGTGCCAGCAGTTACTCGGGGGAGGGCGCGTCGGATACGCAGTATTTT.

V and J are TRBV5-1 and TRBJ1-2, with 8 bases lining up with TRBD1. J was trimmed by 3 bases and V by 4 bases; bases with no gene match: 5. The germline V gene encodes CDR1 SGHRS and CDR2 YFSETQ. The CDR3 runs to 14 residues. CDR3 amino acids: CASSVDRGYYGYTF. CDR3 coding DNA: TGCGCCAGCAGCGTCGACAGGGGTTACTATGGCTACACCTTC. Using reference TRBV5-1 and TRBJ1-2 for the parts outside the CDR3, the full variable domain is KAGVTQTPRYLIKTRGQQVTLSCSPISGHRSVSWYQQTPGQGLQFLFEYFSETQRNKGNFPGRFSGRQFSNSRSEMNVSTLELGDSALYLCASSVDRGYYGYTFGSGTRLTVV.

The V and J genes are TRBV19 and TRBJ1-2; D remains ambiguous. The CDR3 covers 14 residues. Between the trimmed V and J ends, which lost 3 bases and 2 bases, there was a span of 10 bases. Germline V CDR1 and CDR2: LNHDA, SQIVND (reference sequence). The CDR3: CASSISPGNYGYTF. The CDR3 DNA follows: TGTGCCAGTAGTATCTCCCCAGGCAACTATGGCTACACCTTC.

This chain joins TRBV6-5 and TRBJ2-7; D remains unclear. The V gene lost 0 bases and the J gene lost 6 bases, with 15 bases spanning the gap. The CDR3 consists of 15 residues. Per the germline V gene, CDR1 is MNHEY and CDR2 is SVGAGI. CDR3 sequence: CASSYSGRSRSEQYF. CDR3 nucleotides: TGTGCCAGCAGTTACTCGGGCAGGTCTCGAAGCGAGCAGTACTTC.

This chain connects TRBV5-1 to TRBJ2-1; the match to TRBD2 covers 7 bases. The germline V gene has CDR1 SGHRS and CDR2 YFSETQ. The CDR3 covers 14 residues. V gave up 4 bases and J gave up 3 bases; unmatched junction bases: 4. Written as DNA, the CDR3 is TGCGCCAGCAGCCGAGCGGGACGCTACAATGAGCAGTTCTTC. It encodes CASSRAGRYNEQFF.

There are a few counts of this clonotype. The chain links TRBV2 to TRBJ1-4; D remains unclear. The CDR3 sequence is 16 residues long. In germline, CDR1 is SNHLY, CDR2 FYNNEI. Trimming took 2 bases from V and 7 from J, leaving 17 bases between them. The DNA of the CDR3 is TGTGCCAGCAGTGAATACCGGGCCGGGCGCGGTGAAAAACTGTTTTTT. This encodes CASSEYRAGRGEKLFF. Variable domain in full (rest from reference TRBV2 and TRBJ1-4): EPEVTQTPSHQVTQMGQEVILRCVPISNHLYFYWYRQILGQKVEFLVSFYNNEISEKSEIFDDQFSVERPDGSNFTLKIRSTKLEDSAMYFCASSEYRAGRGEKLFFGSGTQLSVL.

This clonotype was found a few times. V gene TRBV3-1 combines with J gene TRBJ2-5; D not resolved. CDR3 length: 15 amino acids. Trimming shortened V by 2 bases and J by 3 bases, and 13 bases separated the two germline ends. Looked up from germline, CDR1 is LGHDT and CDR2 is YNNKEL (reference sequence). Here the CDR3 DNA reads TGTGCCAGCAGCCAACGTCCACACTTAAAAGAGACCCAGTACTTC. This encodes CASSQRPHLKETQYF.

The CDR3 nucleotides are TGCGCCAGCAGCCAAGAGGCCGGAGCCTCCTACGAGCAGTACTTC. This codes for CASSQEAGASYEQYF. V is TRBV4-1 and J is TRBJ2-7; D not certain. This CDR3 is 15 amino acids long. Trimming pared 0 bases from V and 0 bases from J, leaving 9 bases between. Germline V gene lookup returns CDR1 MGHRA and CDR2 YSYEKL.

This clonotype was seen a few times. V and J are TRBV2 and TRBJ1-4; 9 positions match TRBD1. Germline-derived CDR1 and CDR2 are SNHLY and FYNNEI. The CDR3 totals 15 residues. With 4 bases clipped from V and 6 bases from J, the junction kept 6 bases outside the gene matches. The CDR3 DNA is TGTGCCAGCAGTGGGGGGACAGGGAAGGATGAAAAACTGTTTTTT. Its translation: CASSGGTGKDEKLFF.

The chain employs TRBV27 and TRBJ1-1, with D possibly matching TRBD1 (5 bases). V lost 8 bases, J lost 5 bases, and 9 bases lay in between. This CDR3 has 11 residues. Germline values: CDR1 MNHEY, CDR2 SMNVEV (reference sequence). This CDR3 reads CASPRGTEAFF. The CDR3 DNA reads TGTGCCAGCCCTCGGGGGACTGAAGCTTTCTTT.

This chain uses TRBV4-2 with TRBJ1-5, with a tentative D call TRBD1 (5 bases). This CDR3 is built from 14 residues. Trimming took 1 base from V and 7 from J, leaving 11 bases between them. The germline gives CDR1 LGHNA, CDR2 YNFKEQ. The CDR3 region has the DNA TGTGCCAGCAGCCAAGTAGGGGATGGACAGCCCCAGCATTTT. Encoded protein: CASSQVGDGQPQHF.

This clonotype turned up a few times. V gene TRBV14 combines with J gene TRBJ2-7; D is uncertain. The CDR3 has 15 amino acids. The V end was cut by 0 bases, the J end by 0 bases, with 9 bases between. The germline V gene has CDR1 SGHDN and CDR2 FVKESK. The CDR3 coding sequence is TGTGCCAGCAGCCAAGACGGGTTGGTCTCCTACGAGCAGTACTTC. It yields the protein CASSQDGLVSYEQYF.

The CDR3 nucleotides read TGTGCCATCAGCGCTACCGAAGGCATCTACGAGCAGTACTTC. This codes for CAISATEGIYEQYF. The chain is built from TRBV10-3 and TRBJ2-7; D remains unclear. The CDR3 extends over 14 amino acids. Germline V gives CDR1 ENHRY, CDR2 SYGVKD. V was shortened by 6 bases and J by 3 bases, with 15 bases between the two germline ends.

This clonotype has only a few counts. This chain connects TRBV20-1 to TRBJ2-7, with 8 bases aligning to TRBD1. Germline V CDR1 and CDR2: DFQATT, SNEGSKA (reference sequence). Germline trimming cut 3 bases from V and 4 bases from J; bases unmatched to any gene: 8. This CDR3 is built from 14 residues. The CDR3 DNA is TGCAGTGCTAGTGGACAGGGACAACCTTACGAGCAGTACTTC. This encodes CSASGQGQPYEQYF.

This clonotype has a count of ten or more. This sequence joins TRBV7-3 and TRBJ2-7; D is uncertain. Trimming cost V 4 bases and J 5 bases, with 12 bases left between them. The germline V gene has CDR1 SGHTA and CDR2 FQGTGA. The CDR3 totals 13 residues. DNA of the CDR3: TGTGCCAGCAGCTCAGCCCCGGGTAACGAGCAGTACTTC. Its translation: CASSSAPGNEQYF.

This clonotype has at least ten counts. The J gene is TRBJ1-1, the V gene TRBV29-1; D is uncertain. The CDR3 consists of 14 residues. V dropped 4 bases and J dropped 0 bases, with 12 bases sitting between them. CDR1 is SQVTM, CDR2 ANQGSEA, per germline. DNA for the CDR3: TGCAGCGTTGCTTGGCCAGATATGAACACTGAAGCTTTCTTT. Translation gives CSVAWPDMNTEAFF.

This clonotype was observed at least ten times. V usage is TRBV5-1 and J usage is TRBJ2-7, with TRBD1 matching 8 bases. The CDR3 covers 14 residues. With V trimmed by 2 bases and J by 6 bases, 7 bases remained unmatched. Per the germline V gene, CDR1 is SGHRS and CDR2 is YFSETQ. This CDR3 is CASSLRTGYGEQYF. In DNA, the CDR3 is TGCGCCAGCAGCTTACGGACAGGGTACGGCGAGCAGTACTTC.

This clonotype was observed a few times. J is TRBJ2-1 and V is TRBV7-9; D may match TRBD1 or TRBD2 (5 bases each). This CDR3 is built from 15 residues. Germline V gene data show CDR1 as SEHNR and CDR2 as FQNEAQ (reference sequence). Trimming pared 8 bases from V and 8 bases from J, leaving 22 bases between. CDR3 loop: CASGDSGTPRDEQFF. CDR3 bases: TGTGCCAGCGGGGATTCCGGGACCCCCCGGGATGAGCAGTTCTTC.

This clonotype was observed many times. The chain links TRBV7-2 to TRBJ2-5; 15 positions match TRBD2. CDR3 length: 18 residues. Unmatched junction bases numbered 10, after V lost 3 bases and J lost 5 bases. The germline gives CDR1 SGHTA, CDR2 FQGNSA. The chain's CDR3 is CASSFRTSGRADWETQYF. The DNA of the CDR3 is TGTGCCAGCAGCTTCCGGACTAGCGGGAGGGCCGATTGGGAGACCCAGTACTTC.

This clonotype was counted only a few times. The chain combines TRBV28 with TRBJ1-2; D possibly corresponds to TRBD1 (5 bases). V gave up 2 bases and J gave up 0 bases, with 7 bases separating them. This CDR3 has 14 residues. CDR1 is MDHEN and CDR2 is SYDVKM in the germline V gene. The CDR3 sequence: CASSLRGTNYGYTF. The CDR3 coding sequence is TGTGCCAGCAGTTTACGGGGCACTAACTATGGCTACACCTTC.

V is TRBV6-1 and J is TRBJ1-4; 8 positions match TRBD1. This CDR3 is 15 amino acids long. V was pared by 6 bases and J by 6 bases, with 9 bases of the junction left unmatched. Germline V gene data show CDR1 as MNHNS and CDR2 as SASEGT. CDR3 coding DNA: TGTGCCAGCAGACAAATTCAGGGGGCGGATGAAAAACTGTTTTTT. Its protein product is CASRQIQGADEKLFF.